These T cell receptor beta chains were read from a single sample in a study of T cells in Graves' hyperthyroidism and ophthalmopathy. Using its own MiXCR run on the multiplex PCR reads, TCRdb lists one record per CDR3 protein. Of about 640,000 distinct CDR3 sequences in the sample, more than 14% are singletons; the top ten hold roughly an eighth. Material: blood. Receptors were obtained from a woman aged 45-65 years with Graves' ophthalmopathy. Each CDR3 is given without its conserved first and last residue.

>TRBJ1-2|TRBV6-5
ASSSGSTYGYT
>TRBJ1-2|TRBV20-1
SARQGVYGYT
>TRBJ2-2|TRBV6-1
ASSGTGTAVPGELF
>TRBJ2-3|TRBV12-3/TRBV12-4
ASSPPALTDTQY
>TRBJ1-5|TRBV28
ASSLIDVSNQPQH
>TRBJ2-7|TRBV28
ASNGQRDFTYEQY
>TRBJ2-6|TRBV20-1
SVGGVYSGANVLT
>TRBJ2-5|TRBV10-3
AISESGGSETQY
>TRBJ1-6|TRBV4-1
ASSHVSSPLH
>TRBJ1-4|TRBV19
ASSIGTGPEKLF
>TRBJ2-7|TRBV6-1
ASSSPTSGRARQY
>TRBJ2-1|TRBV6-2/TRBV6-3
ASSPGLAGKAGNEQF
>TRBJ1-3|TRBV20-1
SARDPTVSSGNTIY
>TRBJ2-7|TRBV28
ASSFIENRGGSYEQY
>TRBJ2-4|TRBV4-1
ASSPSLIRDIGKNIQY
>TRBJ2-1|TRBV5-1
ASSLEGSGRAGEQF
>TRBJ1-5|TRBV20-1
SARRVSNQPQH
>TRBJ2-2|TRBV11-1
ASSLFRQGFSGELF
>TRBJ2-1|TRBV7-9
ASSLTGVDEQF
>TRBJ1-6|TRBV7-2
ASSLGAGGDSPLH
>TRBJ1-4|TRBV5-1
ASSWGGTNEKLF
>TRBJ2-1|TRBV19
ASSIGGRFGDEQF
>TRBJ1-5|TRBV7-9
ASSPVQGNQPQH
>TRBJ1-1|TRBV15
ATSSRTGMNTEAF
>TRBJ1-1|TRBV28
ASSFLRTEAF
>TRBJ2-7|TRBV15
ATSKGLADYEQY
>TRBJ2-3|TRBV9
ASSIALLADTQY
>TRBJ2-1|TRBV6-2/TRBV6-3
ASSYFVAGSGNEQF
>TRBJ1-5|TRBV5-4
ASSLDPDSNQPQH
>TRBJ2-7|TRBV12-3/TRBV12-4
ASRNSGRVSYEQY
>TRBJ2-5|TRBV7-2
ASSLRAVILPQETQY
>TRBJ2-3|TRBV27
ASSWASGRGTDTQY
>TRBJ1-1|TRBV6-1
ASTPQGEAF
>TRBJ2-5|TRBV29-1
SVEDDFMGETQY
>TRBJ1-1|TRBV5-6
ASSATGGPIEAF
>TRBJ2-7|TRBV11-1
ASSLVDRVYEQY
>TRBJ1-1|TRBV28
ASSQSRAGQIIMNTEAF
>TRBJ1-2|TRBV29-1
SVEDLGSPNGYT